Listed here are 15 T cell receptor beta chains from one sample, sequenced in a study of cytomegalovirus exposure and HLA in healthy donors. Clones were read by immunoSEQ multiplex PCR, and TCRdb kept only the in-frame ones, dropping some. The data contain under 250,000 clones, roughly 84% of them singletons. Sequencing was carried out using PBMCs. The source is a woman aged 18-29 years in good health and CMV-seropositive.

The genes are TRBV9 and TRBJ2-1; D may be TRBD2 (6 bases). The CDR3 length is 19 residues. CDR1 and CDR2 (germline): SGDLS, YYNGEE. Deletions cut 0 bases from V and 1 base from J, with 20 bases between. CDR3 in amino acids: CASSVGGLGGELSYNEQFF. The CDR3 coding sequence is TGTGCCAGCAGCGTAGGCGGTTTGGGGGGAGAGTTGTCCTACAATGAGCAGTTCTTC.

This sequence joins TRBV27 and TRBJ2-1; 7 bases map to TRBD1. The trim removed 5 bases at V and 8 bases at J, leaving 9 bases unmatched. The CDR3 length is 14 residues. Germline values: CDR1 MNHEY, CDR2 SMNVEV (reference sequence). In DNA, the CDR3 is TGTGCCAGCAGTATTGACAGGGTGGGGGATGAGCAGTTCTTC. Translated: CASSIDRVGDEQFF.

This clone appeared a single time. The chain links TRBV29-1 to TRBJ1-1, with D perhaps matching TRBD1 (5 bases). There are 12 residues in the CDR3. Looked up from germline, CDR1 is SQVTM and CDR2 is ANQGSEA. V was cut by 7 bases and J by 5 bases, with 14 bases left in between. CDR3 sequence: CSGGTGRTEAFF. The CDR3 nucleotides read TGCAGCGGCGGGACGGGCAGGACTGAAGCTTTCTTT. The full variable domain, completed using reference TRBV29-1 and TRBJ1-1, is SAVISQKPSRDICQRGTSLTIQCQVDSQVTMMFWYRQQPGQSLTLIATANQGSEATYESGFVIDKFPISRPNLTFSTLTVSNMSPEDSSIYLCSGGTGRTEAFFGQGTRLTVV.

The V gene is TRBV28, the J gene TRBJ2-1; TRBD1 agrees at 7 bases. The CDR3 length is 14 residues. The junction had 9 bases not matched to a gene; V was cut back by 4 bases and J by 9 bases. Germline V gene lookup returns CDR1 MDHEN and CDR2 SYDVKM. The CDR3 region has the DNA TGTGCCAGCAGTTCCCCAATAGGGGACAGTGAGCAGTTCTTC. Translating gives CASSSPIGDSEQFF.

This chain links TRBV30 with TRBJ1-1; D uncertain. Per germline, CDR1 GTSNPN and CDR2 SVGIG (reference sequence). CDR3 length: 16 amino acids. V was cut by 3 bases and J by 0 bases, with 17 bases left in between. CDR3 in amino acids: CAWRSPLSAMNTEAFF. CDR3 bases: TGTGCCTGGAGATCCCCATTGTCAGCGATGAACACTGAAGCTTTCTTT. Variable domain in full (rest from reference TRBV30 and TRBJ1-1): SQTIHQWPATLVQPVGSPLSLECTVEGTSNPNLYWYRQAAGRGLQLLFYSVGIGQISSEVPQNLSASRPQDRQFILSSKKLLLSDSGFYLCAWRSPLSAMNTEAFFGQGTRLTVV.

The V call is TRBV5-1, the J call TRBJ2-1; 12 bases align to TRBD2. V was clipped by 0 bases and J by 8 bases; unmatched bases: 6. This CDR3 is built from 16 residues. The germline gives CDR1 SGHRS, CDR2 YFSETQ. The CDR3 DNA follows: TGCGCCAGCAGCTTGGTCTCTAGCGGGAGGGCCTATGAGCAGTTCTTC. Its translation is CASSLVSSGRAYEQFF.

This chain links TRBV30 with TRBJ1-5; the D gene is possibly TRBD1 (6 bases). Trimming removed 2 bases at V and 3 bases at J, with 14 bases between. The CDR3 has 15 residues. Germline CDR1 and CDR2: GTSNPN and SVGIG (reference sequence). The CDR3 is CAWSYIQGSNQPQHF. CDR3 coding DNA: TGTGCCTGGAGTTATATCCAGGGGTCCAATCAGCCCCAGCATTTT. Full variable domain (remainder filled in from reference TRBV30 and TRBJ1-5): SQTIHQWPATLVQPVGSPLSLECTVEGTSNPNLYWYRQAAGRGLQLLFYSVGIGQISSEVPQNLSASRPQDRQFILSSKKLLLSDSGFYLCAWSYIQGSNQPQHFGDGTRLSIL.

The genes are TRBV27 and TRBJ2-1, with 10 bases lining up with TRBD2. J was trimmed by 4 bases and V by 5 bases; bases with no gene match: 5. This CDR3 has 15 amino acids. Germline loops: CDR1 MNHEY, CDR2 SMNVEV (reference sequence). CDR3 region: CASSITSGTYNEQFF. The CDR3 region has the DNA TGTGCCAGCAGTATTACTAGCGGGACTTACAATGAGCAGTTCTTC.

The chain combines TRBV6-5 with TRBJ2-7; D perhaps matches TRBD1 (6 bases). The CDR3 length is 15 residues. The germline gives CDR1 MNHEY, CDR2 SVGAGI. V was trimmed by 4 bases and J by 3 bases, leaving 16 bases between them. This CDR3 reads CASSSATGASYEQYF. CDR3 in DNA: TGTGCCAGCAGTTCCGCGACAGGCGCTAGCTACGAGCAGTACTTC.

There are a few counts of this clone. The J gene is TRBJ2-1, the V gene TRBV4-2, with 10 positions matching TRBD2. The CDR3 length is 16 residues. After removal of 2 bases from V and 4 bases from J, the junction contained 5 bases not matched to a gene. Germline V gives CDR1 LGHNA, CDR2 YNFKEQ. CDR3 region: CASSQSSGSVYNEQFF. The DNA of the CDR3 is TGTGCCAGCAGCCAATCTAGCGGGAGCGTTTACAATGAGCAGTTCTTC.

This clone has only one observation. The chain employs TRBV29-1 and TRBJ1-1, with D tentatively TRBD1 (6 bases). The CDR3 runs 15 residues. Per germline, CDR1 SQVTM and CDR2 ANQGSEA. The V and J ends lost 5 bases and 3 bases respectively, with 19 bases between them. This CDR3 is CSVTPGENGDTEAFF. The DNA of the CDR3 is TGCAGCGTTACCCCAGGGGAGAATGGGGACACTGAAGCTTTCTTT.

The chain joins TRBV30 to TRBJ2-2; TRBD1 is a possible D gene (6 bases). Germline V gives CDR1 GTSNPN, CDR2 SVGIG (reference sequence). The CDR3 length is 14 residues. The V end lost 5 bases, the J end lost 3 bases, and 13 bases lay between the germline ends. In nucleotides, the CDR3 is TGTGCCTGGCACGCCCAGGGGTACACCGGGGAGCTGTTTTTT. Translated: CAWHAQGYTGELFF.

The V call is TRBV7-6, the J call TRBJ1-1; no clear D gene. Deletions cut 1 base from V and 1 base from J, with 7 bases between. From germline, CDR1 is SGHVS and CDR2 FNYEAQ. There are 14 residues in the CDR3. In nucleotides, the CDR3 is TGTGCCAGCAGCTTAGGCCCCGGGAACACTGAAGCTTTCTTT. The encoded protein is CASSLGPGNTEAFF.

The genes are TRBV10-2 and TRBJ1-1, with 10 bases matching TRBD1. J lost 1 base, V lost 5 bases, and 4 bases had no gene match. The V gene's germline CDR1 is WSHSY and CDR2 SAAADI. The CDR3 consists of 15 residues. CDR3 in DNA: TGCGCCAGCAGTAAATGGGACAGGGGGAACACTGAAGCTTTCTTT. It is translated as CASSKWDRGNTEAFF.

The V gene is TRBV28, the J gene TRBJ1-1; D remains ambiguous. The CDR3 length is 13 residues. CDR1 is MDHEN and CDR2 is SYDVKM in the germline V gene. The V end was cut by 1 base, the J end by 1 base, with 4 bases between. The CDR3 nucleotides are TGTGCCAGCAGTTTATACGGGAACACTGAAGCTTTCTTT. Its protein product is CASSLYGNTEAFF.